This T cell receptor beta chain was sequenced for a study of blood T cells in healthy people across ages. The study, taken as a whole, reports: The long-lived group displayed more naive CD4+ cells, plus higher diversity, than the aged donors did.

Trimming took 6 bases from V and 2 from J; bases not matched to a gene: 14. The CDR3 covers 18 residues. Points on this clonotype: Its antigen is still unknown.

A second PCR, run for roughly 7 to 11 cycles, used a sample-barcoded 5' primer plus a J-beta primer mix. Each CDR3 protein gets one entry after TCRdb re-called the 5' RACE reads with MiXCR. The table records hundreds of thousands of distinct CDR3 sequences, 40% to 45% of them present only once. The sample consisted of blood. The rearrangement joins TRBV12-3 or TRBV12-4 to TRBJ1-5, with 9 bases fitting TRBD1. The origin of this receptor is a woman aged 60-75 years in good health. The CDR3 bases are TGTGCCAGCAGGATATCGGGACAGGGAGGTCTATGCAATCAGCCCCAGCATTTT. This gives the protein CASRISGQGGLCNQPQHF.